Following are 8 T cell receptor beta chains from one sample sequenced in a study of T-cell memory formation after mild COVID-19. Each CDR3 protein gets one entry after TCRdb re-called the 5' RACE reads with MiXCR. The sample consists of 270,000 or so distinct CDR3 sequences, over 15% of them appearing once. Specimen: PBMCs or a T cell subset sorted from them (not recorded which). The receptors derive from a man younger than 35 who had mild COVID-19 (a few samples of this study predate the infection). Cell type and time point are not known.

Comments on this clonotype: Mismatch with germline at one junction end may stem from a read error. This chain links TRBV12-3 or TRBV12-4 with TRBJ1-2; D not resolved. The CDR3 is made up of 14 amino acids. CDR3 nucleotides: TGTGCCAGCAGTTTATCCAGGCGCCGCTATGGCTACACATTC. Encoded protein: CASSLSRRRYGYTF.

This clonotype was detected many times. The gene calls are TRBV7-2 and TRBJ2-4; 9 bases match TRBD1. Germline V gene data show CDR1 as SGHTA and CDR2 as FQGNSA. Trimming removed 5 bases from V and 6 bases from J; junction bases left unmatched: 8. The CDR3 contains 15 residues. The DNA for the CDR3 is TGTGCCAGCAGCAACCCGACAGGGGGATTAAACATTCAGTACTTC. Encoded protein: CASSNPTGGLNIQYF. Variable domain in full (rest from reference TRBV7-2 and TRBJ2-4): GAGVSQSPSNKVTEKGKDVELRCDPISGHTALYWYRQSLGQGLEFLIYFQGNSAPDKSGLPSDRFSAERTGGSVSTLTIQRTQQEDSAVYLCASSNPTGGLNIQYFGAGTRLSVL.

This clonotype turned up a few times. The chain is built from TRBV12-3 or TRBV12-4 and TRBJ1-2, with a possible D match to TRBD1 (6 bases). This CDR3 has 15 amino acids. The ends were cut back, 4 bases at V and 1 base at J, with 13 bases in the middle. In DNA, the CDR3 is TGTGCCAGCAGTTCCAGGACAGACCATAACTATGGCTACACCTTC. Encoded protein: CASSSRTDHNYGYTF.

In this sample, this clonotype turned up a few times. The rearrangement joins TRBV7-2 to TRBJ2-5; no firm D call. CDR1 is SGHTA and CDR2 is FQGNSA in the germline V gene. The CDR3 covers 12 residues. V was pared by 3 bases and J by 3 bases, with 5 bases between. CDR3 sequence (DNA): TGTGCCAGCAGCTTTATAGAAGAGACCCAGTACTTC. Its protein product is CASSFIEETQYF.

The table lists this clonotype with a few counts. CDR3 in amino acids: CASSQVKTDTQYF. CDR3 in DNA: TGTGCCAGCAGCCAGGTAAAGACAGATACGCAGTATTTT. The V and J genes are TRBV4-2 and TRBJ2-3; D not certain. The germline gives CDR1 LGHNA, CDR2 YNFKEQ. The CDR3 has 13 residues. V lost 3 bases and J 3 bases, leaving 7 bases between the germline ends.

This clonotype was counted only a few times. The chain is built from TRBV6-2 or TRBV6-3 and TRBJ2-6, with 8 nucleotides matching TRBD1. Germline assignment: CDR1 MNHEY and CDR2 SVGEGT. This CDR3 region has 14 residues. With V trimmed by 6 bases and J by 3 bases, 1 base remained unmatched. This CDR3 reads CASSRGRGANVLTF. Written as DNA, the CDR3 is TGTGCCAGCAGCAGGGGGCGTGGGGCCAACGTCCTGACTTTC.

This clonotype occurred a few times. J is TRBJ2-2 and V is TRBV7-7; TRBD2 matches at 8 bases. The CDR3 consists of 14 residues. J gave up 6 bases and V 5 bases, and 5 bases lay outside the gene matches. CDR1 SSHAT and CDR2 FNYEAQ come from the germline V gene (reference sequence). In nucleotides, the CDR3 is TGTGCCAGCAGCCCAGCGGGGGTAGCCGGGGAGCTGTTTTTT. As protein: CASSPAGVAGELFF.

The rearrangement uses TRBV20-1 and TRBJ1-2; 8 bases agree with TRBD1. The germline gives CDR1 DFQATT, CDR2 SNEGSKA (reference sequence). The J segment lost 8 bases and the V segment lost 6 bases, leaving 11 bases of the junction unmatched. CDR3 length: 13 residues. The CDR3 reads CSATRQGMYGYTF. In DNA, the CDR3 is TGCAGTGCAACCAGACAGGGGATGTACGGCTACACCTTC.